These 22 T cell receptor beta chains were all obtained from the same sample, sequenced in a study of blood T cell repertoires in COVID-19. Profiling relied on immunoSEQ multiplex PCR, and the TCRdb table lists in-frame clones only, not all of them. The profile shows about 440,000 clones, around 88% of them singletons. The sequenced material came from peripheral blood. The receptors stem from a woman between 45 and 65 years old with COVID-19, enrolled during active disease.

The V call is TRBV19, the J call TRBJ1-1; possible D gene TRBD1, 6 bases. This CDR3 is built from 14 residues. Germline CDR1 and CDR2: LNHDA and SQIVND (reference sequence). Trimming stripped 5 bases from V and 4 bases from J, with 14 bases between. This CDR3 reads CASSLQGQGTEAFF. The CDR3 region has the DNA TGTGCCAGTAGTCTACAGGGTCAGGGCACTGAAGCTTTCTTT.

Remarks on this clone: The sample contains more than one DNA sequence encoding this CDR3. The V gene is TRBV19, the J gene TRBJ2-1; D unresolved. The germline gives CDR1 LNHDA, CDR2 SQIVND (reference sequence). The CDR3 extends over 14 amino acids. The V end lost 1 base, the J end lost 0 bases, and 4 bases lay between the germline ends. The chain's CDR3 is CASSIGSSYNEQFF. CDR3 DNA: TGTGCCAGTAGTATAGGTAGCTCCTACAATGAGCAGTTCTTC.

The chain employs TRBV18 and TRBJ1-1; D unresolved. With 2 bases removed from V and 4 bases from J, the gap between germline ends came to 5 bases. Germline V gene data show CDR1 as KGHSH and CDR2 as LQKENI. The CDR3 has 12 amino acids. CDR3 region: CASSPSGTEAFF. The CDR3 region has the DNA TGTGCCAGCTCACCATCCGGCACTGAAGCTTTCTTT.

The V and J genes are TRBV5-1 and TRBJ2-1; maybe TRBD2 (6 bases). The CDR3 contains 13 residues. Germline V gives CDR1 SGHRS, CDR2 YFSETQ. Trimming stripped 0 bases from V and 7 bases from J, with 8 bases between. The CDR3 region is CASSLARGNEQFF. The CDR3 DNA reads as TGCGCCAGCAGCTTGGCTCGGGGGAATGAGCAGTTCTTC.

This chain's CDR3 is CAIRAGGGGETQYF. CDR3 in DNA: TGTGCCATCAGGGCGGGGGGTGGTGGAGAGACCCAGTACTTC. The chain has TRBV10-3 and TRBJ2-5; 8 bases are a match to TRBD2. The CDR3 spans 14 residues. The germline V gene has CDR1 ENHRY and CDR2 SYGVKD. J gave up 4 bases and V 6 bases, and 7 bases lay outside the gene matches.

V usage is TRBV4-1 and J usage is TRBJ2-1, with D tentatively TRBD2 (5 bases). With 0 bases removed from V and 1 base from J, the gap between germline ends came to 13 bases. Germline CDR1 MGHRA, CDR2 YSYEKL. The CDR3 has 17 amino acids. In DNA, the CDR3 is TGCGCCAGCAGCCAAGAGACGGGGTTCGGGTCCTACAATGAGCAGTTCTTC. Protein sequence: CASSQETGFGSYNEQFF.

This clone was seen a few times. The J gene is TRBJ1-1, the V gene TRBV2; D is ambiguous. The CDR3 runs to 13 residues. From germline, CDR1 is SNHLY and CDR2 FYNNEI. Trimming took off 6 bases at V and 1 base at J, with 9 bases between the two ends. The CDR3 spells CASRPRENTEAFF. In DNA form, the CDR3 reads TGTGCCAGCAGGCCACGGGAGAACACTGAAGCTTTCTTT.

As regards this clone: The sample holds other DNA sequences that translate to the same CDR3. This rearrangement joins TRBV12-3 or TRBV12-4 to TRBJ2-7; D might be TRBD2 (6 bases). Trimming took 4 bases from V and 7 from J, leaving 8 bases between them. This CDR3 has 11 residues. The CDR3 loop is CASSSRGEQYF. CDR3 coding DNA: TGTGCCAGCAGTTCCCGGGGGGAGCAGTACTTC.

The chain has TRBV18 and TRBJ2-1, with 8 nucleotides matching TRBD2. The germline CDR1 and CDR2 sequences are KGHSH and LQKENI. Losses at the gene ends were 7 bases for V and 1 base for J; bases not matched to a gene: 12. CDR3 length: 17 amino acids. The CDR3 loop reads CASYSFRSGGSYNEQFF. CDR3 DNA: TGTGCCAGCTACTCTTTCCGGAGCGGGGGTTCCTACAATGAGCAGTTCTTC. The full variable domain, with the rest looked up from reference TRBV18 and TRBJ2-1, is NAGVMQNPRHLVRRRGQEARLRCSPMKGHSHVYWYRQLPEEGLKFMVYLQKENIIDESGMPKERFSAEFPKEGPSILRIQQVVRGDSAAYFCASYSFRSGGSYNEQFFGPGTRLTVL.

The chain has TRBV5-1 and TRBJ1-1, with D possibly matching TRBD1 (6 bases). The ends were cut back, 4 bases at V and 1 base at J, with 11 bases in the middle. This CDR3 contains 14 residues. CDR1 SGHRS and CDR2 YFSETQ come from the germline V gene. Here the CDR3 reads CASSPGQTNTEAFF. CDR3 sequence (DNA): TGCGCCAGCAGCCCCGGACAGACGAACACTGAAGCTTTCTTT.

The chain joins TRBV6-5 to TRBJ2-2; 11 bases are a match to TRBD2. After removal of 6 bases from V and 7 bases from J, the junction contained 4 bases not matched to a gene. The V gene's germline CDR1 is MNHEY and CDR2 SVGAGI. This CDR3 spans 14 amino acids. DNA for the CDR3: TGTGCCAGCAGAAGACTAGCGGGGAGCGGGGAGCTGTTTTTT. Its protein is CASRRLAGSGELFF.

The V call is TRBV29-1, the J call TRBJ1-3; D possibly corresponds to TRBD1 (5 bases). Per the germline V gene, CDR1 is SQVTM and CDR2 is ANQGSEA. This CDR3 spans 16 amino acids. Trimming left V 7 bases short and J 0 bases short, with 19 bases between. For the CDR3, the DNA is TGCAGCGCCCCCTTGTCTGTCAGGGTCTCTGGAAACACCATATATTTT. This sequence encodes CSAPLSVRVSGNTIYF. Full variable domain (missing parts from reference TRBV29-1 and TRBJ1-3): SAVISQKPSRDICQRGTSLTIQCQVDSQVTMMFWYRQQPGQSLTLIATANQGSEATYESGFVIDKFPISRPNLTFSTLTVSNMSPEDSSIYLCSAPLSVRVSGNTIYFGEGSWLTVV.

CDR3 sequence reads: CASSPGGRTGDEQYF. As DNA, the CDR3 is TGTGCCAGCTCACCCGGTGGCCGAACAGGGGACGAGCAGTACTTC. This chain links TRBV18 with TRBJ2-7; 7 nucleotides agree with TRBD1. CDR1 is KGHSH and CDR2 is LQKENI in the germline V gene. V lost 3 bases, J lost 5 bases, and 10 bases stayed unmatched. This CDR3 spans 15 amino acids.

The chain is built from TRBV5-8 and TRBJ2-7, with 13 bases aligning to TRBD2. The trim removed 4 bases at V and 6 bases at J, leaving 4 bases unmatched. CDR1 SGHTS and CDR2 YDEGEE come from the germline V gene. The length of the CDR3 is 14 residues. CDR3 coding DNA: TGTGCCAGCAGCCTGGGACTAGCGGGGAGCGAGCAGTACTTC. Its protein is CASSLGLAGSEQYF. The whole variable domain, remainder taken from reference TRBV5-8 and TRBJ2-7, is EAGVTQSPTHLIKTRGQQATLRCSPISGHTSVYWYQQALGLGLQFLLWYDEGEERNRGNFPPRFSGRQFPNYSSELNVNALELEDSALYLCASSLGLAGSEQYFGPGTRLTVT.

The chain carries TRBV5-3 and TRBJ2-1, with D tentatively TRBD2 (6 bases). TRBV5-3 is reported as an ORF; its role is uncertain. The CDR3 contains 17 residues. Deletions cut 2 bases from V and 6 bases from J, with 21 bases between. DNA for the CDR3: TGTGCCAGAAGCTTAGGGGTTTCGGGGACTTTCGCCAATGAGCAGTTCTTC. Translation: CARSLGVSGTFANEQFF.

The V gene is TRBV6-5, the J gene TRBJ1-2, with 7 bases identical to TRBD1. The CDR3 has 14 amino acids. The J segment lost 4 bases and the V segment lost 9 bases, leaving 11 bases of the junction unmatched. Per germline, CDR1 MNHEY and CDR2 SVGAGI. CDR3 residues: CASSPGTEVYGYTF. The CDR3 coding sequence is TGTGCCAGTAGCCCCGGGACAGAAGTCTATGGCTACACCTTC.

The J gene is TRBJ1-4, the V gene TRBV28; no firm D call. V was cut by 4 bases and J by 4 bases, with 4 bases left in between. Germline CDR1 reads MDHEN; CDR2 reads SYDVKM. This CDR3 contains 12 residues. The CDR3 is CASSWLNEKLFF. The CDR3 DNA follows: TGTGCCAGCAGTTGGCTTAATGAAAAACTGTTTTTT. Filled out from reference TRBV28 and TRBJ1-4, the complete variable domain reads DVKVTQSSRYLVKRTGEKVFLECVQDMDHENMFWYRQDPGLGLRLIYFSYDVKMKEKGDIPEGYSVSREKKERFSLILESASTNQTSMYLCASSWLNEKLFFGSGTQLSVL.

The chain links TRBV28 to TRBJ1-1; no definite D call. The V end lost 4 bases, the J end lost 1 base, and 4 bases lay between the germline ends. The germline V gene has CDR1 MDHEN and CDR2 SYDVKM. The CDR3 covers 12 residues. CDR3 nucleotide sequence: TGTGCCAGCAGTTCTCCGAACACTGAAGCTTTCTTT. As protein: CASSSPNTEAFF. The full variable domain, completed using reference TRBV28 and TRBJ1-1, is DVKVTQSSRYLVKRTGEKVFLECVQDMDHENMFWYRQDPGLGLRLIYFSYDVKMKEKGDIPEGYSVSREKKERFSLILESASTNQTSMYLCASSSPNTEAFFGQGTRLTVV.

The chain has TRBV7-9 and TRBJ1-1; D may be TRBD1 (6 bases). The CDR3 sequence is 12 residues long. CDR1 SEHNR and CDR2 FQNEAQ come from the germline V gene (reference sequence). Trimming took 3 bases from V and 6 from J, leaving 8 bases between them. CDR3 DNA: TGTGCCAGCAGCTTTCAGGGGCCTGAAGCTTTCTTT. Translated: CASSFQGPEAFF. Drawing the rest from reference TRBV7-9 and TRBJ1-1, the complete variable domain is DTGVSQNPRHKITKRGQNVTFRCDPISEHNRLYWYRQTLGQGPEFLTYFQNEAQLEKSRLLSDRFSAERPKGSFSTLEIQRTEQGDSAMYLCASSFQGPEAFFGQGTRLTVV.

This chain uses TRBV6-1 with TRBJ2-1, with D perhaps matching TRBD1 (5 bases). V was pared by 3 bases and J by 7 bases, with 19 bases between. CDR1 MNHNS and CDR2 SASEGT come from the germline V gene. The CDR3 is 16 residues long. The CDR3 sequence: CASSDLRVVTRNEQFF. The CDR3 coding sequence is TGTGCCAGCAGTGACCTCAGGGTAGTTACGAGGAATGAGCAGTTCTTC.

The V and J genes are TRBV29-1 and TRBJ2-1; D might be TRBD1 (6 bases). The V end lost 8 bases, the J end lost 4 bases, and 15 bases lay between the germline ends. The length of the CDR3 is 13 residues. The germline V gene encodes CDR1 SQVTM and CDR2 ANQGSEA. The DNA for the CDR3 is TGCAGCTTCAGACAGGAACCTTACAATGAGCAGTTCTTC. Translating gives CSFRQEPYNEQFF.

The J gene is TRBJ1-1, the V gene TRBV6-5, with a possible D match to TRBD1 (5 bases). V was shortened by 8 bases and J by 3 bases, with 13 bases between the two germline ends. Germline lookup yields CDR1 MNHEY and CDR2 SVGAGI. CDR3 length: 13 amino acids. The CDR3 bases are TGTGCCAGCCTCCACGGCAGGGACACTGAAGCTTTCTTT. This encodes CASLHGRDTEAFF.